This paragraph reports one TCR beta chain. The data were taken from a study of blood T cell repertoires in COVID-19. Study as a whole: The samples span acute and convalescent COVID-19 from the United States, Italy and Spain. The analysed material was cDNA or gDNA that came from T cells, B-cell-depleted T cells, or PBMCs.

Looked up from germline, CDR1 is MDHEN and CDR2 is SYDVKM. CDR3 size: 15 residues. The trim removed 1 base at V and 7 bases at J, leaving 5 bases unmatched. In the authors' methods: From reference gene primer amplification, estimates of nucleated cell counts were derived. Profiled with immunoSEQ multiplex PCR; TCRdb holds only in-frame clones, not every one. The DNA gave D and trimming, while V, J and clone size come from that table. This table holds more than 200,000 clones, roughly four fifths found once. This chain links TRBV28 with TRBJ2-4; 9 positions agree with TRBD1. This clonotype was sampled from an elderly man with acute or convalescent COVID-19. Sequenced input: peripheral blood. CDR3 nucleotide sequence: TGTGCCAGCAGTTTATTGGGGACAGGGAGGAACATTCAGTACTTC. This translates into CASSLLGTGRNIQYF.